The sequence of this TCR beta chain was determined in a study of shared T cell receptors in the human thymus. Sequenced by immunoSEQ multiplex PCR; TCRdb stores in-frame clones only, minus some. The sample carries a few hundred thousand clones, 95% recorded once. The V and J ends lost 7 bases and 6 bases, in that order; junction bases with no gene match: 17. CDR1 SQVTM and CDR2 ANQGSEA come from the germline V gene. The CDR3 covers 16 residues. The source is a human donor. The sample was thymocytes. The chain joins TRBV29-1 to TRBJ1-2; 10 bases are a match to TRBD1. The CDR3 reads CSALLRDRGKGNGYTF. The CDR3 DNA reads TGCAGCGCCTTACTCCGGGACAGGGGTAAAGGGAATGGCTACACCTTC.